One sample yielded the 14 T cell receptor beta chains listed below, sequenced in a study of T cell changes during pregnancy in multiple sclerosis (dated by TCRdb to the late 2010s). Receptors were amplified or captured by the immunoSEQ multiplex PCR assay. Imported from immuneACCESS, the table was reduced by TCRdb to in-frame sequences with V and J called. These copies leave out some clones; in studies compared against another copy, an unresolved V gene accounts for under half, and the cause of the remainder is not known. This sample lists over 45,000 clones; around nine tenths were detected once. Roughly 2.1% of the sample is taken by the ten largest. The sequencing here drew on peripheral blood, taken in the first trimester of pregnancy. These receptors were collected from a female donor in good health, enrolled as a control in a pregnancy study.

This rearrangement joins TRBV7-2 to TRBJ2-3; 14 positions match TRBD2. CDR1 SGHTA and CDR2 FQGNSA come from the germline V gene. The trim removed 4 bases at V and 4 bases at J, leaving 10 bases unmatched. This CDR3 is 18 amino acids long. CDR3: CASSSTTPGLAGADTQYF. CDR3 bases: TGTGCCAGCAGCTCCACGACACCGGGACTAGCGGGAGCAGATACGCAGTATTTT.

This chain connects TRBV19 to TRBJ1-1, with a possible D match to TRBD1 (6 bases). This CDR3 contains 16 residues. Trimming left V 7 bases short and J 5 bases short, with 23 bases between. The V gene's germline CDR1 is LNHDA and CDR2 SQIVND (reference sequence). CDR3 loop: CASILTPFGRGTEAFF. CDR3 sequence (DNA): TGTGCCAGTATCCTCACCCCCTTTGGGAGGGGGACTGAAGCTTTCTTT.

V gene TRBV5-1 combines with J gene TRBJ2-3, with TRBD2 identical over 8 bases. The CDR3 length is 17 residues. Germline V gene lookup returns CDR1 SGHRS and CDR2 YFSETQ. The junction had 10 bases not matched to a gene; V was cut back by 3 bases and J by 1 base. Written as DNA, the CDR3 is TGCGCCAGCAGCTCCAGGGGACTAGTGATAGGCACAGATACGCAGTATTTT. It is translated as CASSSRGLVIGTDTQYF.

V usage is TRBV15 and J usage is TRBJ2-1, with D possibly TRBD2 on 5 matching bases. V shed 7 bases and J shed 0 bases, with 16 bases lying between them. CDR3 length equals 16 residues. Germline CDR1 reads LNHNV; CDR2 reads YYDKDF (reference sequence). The CDR3 spells CATTGEQASSYNEQFF. Here the CDR3 DNA reads TGTGCCACCACTGGGGAGCAGGCCTCCTCCTACAATGAGCAGTTCTTC.

The chain carries TRBV5-1 and TRBJ2-7; 9 bases are shared with TRBD2. V shed 3 bases and J 3 bases; nucleotides not matched to a gene: 7. CDR1 and CDR2 from the germline V gene are SGHRS and YFSETQ. The CDR3 totals 15 residues. The CDR3 DNA follows: TGCGCCAGCAGCTCCCGAATAGCGGGGGTCTACGAGCAGTACTTC. Protein product: CASSSRIAGVYEQYF.

The genes are TRBV7-8 and TRBJ1-2; the match to TRBD1 covers 7 bases. The germline gives CDR1 SGHVS, CDR2 FQNEAQ. The junction had 11 bases not matched to a gene; V was cut back by 5 bases and J by 8 bases. The CDR3 covers 14 residues. CDR3 DNA sequence: TGTGCCAGCAGCCCAGGGGTACCAGGGGGGGGCTACACCTTC. Translation gives CASSPGVPGGGYTF.

This clone is a singleton in its sample. V is TRBV2 and J is TRBJ2-7; TRBD2 agrees at 9 bases. This CDR3 comprises 13 residues. Germline assignment: CDR1 SNHLY and CDR2 FYNNEI. The CDR3 here is CGGGSGGPWEQYF. CDR3 nucleotide sequence: TGTGGGGGTGGTAGCGGGGGCCCCTGGGAGCAGTACTTC.

The chain links TRBV6-4 to TRBJ2-7; unclear D gene. CDR1 and CDR2 (germline): MRHNA, SNTAGT. Trimming left V 11 bases short and J 0 bases short, with 14 bases between. The CDR3 totals 13 residues. CDR3: CARVRNNSYEQYF. CDR3 DNA sequence: TGTGCCCGGGTAAGGAACAACTCCTACGAGCAGTACTTC.

The chain joins TRBV10-3 to TRBJ2-2, with 10 bases identical to TRBD1. Germline CDR1 ENHRY, CDR2 SYGVKD. CDR3 length: 15 residues. Trimming cost V 6 bases and J 3 bases; bases outside gene matches: 4. The CDR3 here is CAIRSGTGDTGELFF. The DNA of the CDR3 is TGTGCCATCAGGTCCGGGACAGGGGACACCGGGGAGCTGTTTTTT.

The genes are TRBV7-3 and TRBJ2-1, with 12 bases matching TRBD2. V gave up 5 bases and J gave up 8 bases; unmatched junction bases: 4. This CDR3 comprises 14 residues. Germline loops: CDR1 SGHTA, CDR2 FQGTGA. CDR3 residues: CASSARLAGDEQFF. The CDR3 DNA reads TGTGCCAGCAGCGCAAGACTAGCGGGGGATGAGCAGTTCTTC.

This clone was detected once. V is TRBV18 and J is TRBJ1-3; D is unresolved. From germline, CDR1 is KGHSH and CDR2 LQKENI. The CDR3 has 15 residues. V lost 2 bases and J lost 0, with 8 bases in between. The CDR3 DNA sequence: TGTGCCAGCTCACCATCCGTCTCCTCTGGAAACACCATATATTTT. Protein: CASSPSVSSGNTIYF.

V usage is TRBV19 and J usage is TRBJ2-5; D possibly corresponds to TRBD1 (6 bases). The germline CDR1 and CDR2 sequences are LNHDA and SQIVND (reference sequence). The CDR3 has 15 residues. V lost 4 bases and J lost 3, with 15 bases in between. The DNA for the CDR3 is TGTGCCAGTAGTACTCAACAGGGAACGAAAGAGACCCAGTACTTC. It encodes CASSTQQGTKETQYF.

The rearrangement uses TRBV6-1 and TRBJ1-1; possible D gene TRBD1, 6 bases. Per germline, CDR1 MNHNS and CDR2 SASEGT. The CDR3 sequence is 14 residues long. Trimming pared 7 bases from V and 0 bases from J, leaving 12 bases between. CDR3 sequence (DNA): TGTGCCAGCACGGGGGGCGCCATGAACACTGAAGCTTTCTTT. Amino acids: CASTGGAMNTEAFF.

Here the CDR3 DNA reads TGTGCTAGTGGAAATCGGGCGGGCAGAGGAGTCGGTGAAGCTTTCTTT. Its translation is CASGNRAGRGVGEAFF. This chain uses TRBV12-5 with TRBJ1-1; unclear D gene. CDR3 length: 16 amino acids. Germline V lookup: CDR1 LGHNT, CDR2 FRNRAP. With 6 bases removed from V and 7 bases from J, the gap between germline ends came to 24 bases.